Each of the 5 T cell receptor beta chains below was sequenced from the same sample in a study of shared clonotypes between healthy human individuals. Naive CD8 isolation took CD45RO-negative cells positively selected for CCR7 and excluded terminally differentiated effector memory CD45RA+ cells. The repertoire was sequenced with immunoSEQ multiplex PCR; TCRdb's copy has only in-frame clones and lacks some. The sample yields 450,000 to 700,000 clones, around 95% seen once. Sequenced input: naive CD8+ T cells sorted from blood. The source is a woman aged 25 to 45 in good health.

This clone appeared a single time. The genes are TRBV28 and TRBJ1-1, with D unresolved. The ends were cut back, 6 bases at V and 1 base at J, with 9 bases in the middle. Germline CDR1 MDHEN, CDR2 SYDVKM. The CDR3 loop spans 13 amino acids. This CDR3 reads CASSLDANTEAFF. CDR3 DNA sequence: TGTGCCAGCAGCTTGGACGCGAACACTGAAGCTTTCTTT.

The gene calls are TRBV27 and TRBJ2-3, with 11 bases identical to TRBD2. CDR3 length: 15 amino acids. V gave up 6 bases and J gave up 6 bases; unmatched junction bases: 8. Looked up from germline, CDR1 is MNHEY and CDR2 is SMNVEV (reference sequence). The CDR3 coding sequence is TGTGCCAGCAGAAAACTAGCGGGAGTATCCGATACGCAGTATTTT. Translation: CASRKLAGVSDTQYF.

This sequence joins TRBV28 and TRBJ2-4, with TRBD1 as a possible D gene (6 bases). This CDR3 region has 13 residues. Trimming cost V 7 bases and J 6 bases, with 13 bases left between them. Germline loops: CDR1 MDHEN, CDR2 SYDVKM. CDR3 sequence: CASNIGGANIQYF. As DNA, the CDR3 is TGTGCCAGCAACATAGGGGGTGCAAACATTCAGTACTTC.

The sample holds one count of this clone. V gene TRBV9 combines with J gene TRBJ2-6; TRBD2 matches at 8 bases. The trim removed 3 bases at V and 0 bases at J, leaving 11 bases unmatched. Germline assignment: CDR1 SGDLS and CDR2 YYNGEE. The CDR3 runs to 19 residues. The CDR3 protein is CASSASRLAPNSGANVLTF. Here the CDR3 DNA reads TGTGCCAGCAGCGCTTCCCGACTAGCGCCGAACTCTGGGGCCAACGTCCTGACTTTC.

This clone was counted once. The V gene is TRBV7-9, the J gene TRBJ2-5; TRBD2 is a possible D gene (5 bases). V was cut by 0 bases and J by 5 bases, with 10 bases left in between. CDR3 length equals 14 residues. Looked up from germline, CDR1 is SEHNR and CDR2 is FQNEAQ (reference sequence). This CDR3 reads CASSLAGAVETQYF. The DNA for the CDR3 is TGTGCCAGCAGCTTAGCCGGAGCGGTGGAGACCCAGTACTTC.